Listed below are T cell receptor beta chains from one sample, sequenced in a study of OX40 agonist ivuxolimab in advanced cancers. TCRdb's copy holds only in-frame clones and misses some; the assay was immunoSEQ multiplex PCR. The table shows 40,000 to 50,000 clones, with approximately 90% occurring only once. The source material was CD4+ or CD8+ T cells sorted from blood, sampled in a trial of the OX40 agonist ivuxolimab. Receptors were obtained from an adult with an advanced solid tumor such as melanoma, head and neck, liver or kidney cancer. CDR3s leave out the opening cysteine and the closing phenylalanine or tryptophan. The order of the fields is V gene, J gene, CDR3 protein.

TRBV5-1,TRBJ2-7,ASSGRYPYEQY
TRBV10-1,TRBJ2-3,ASSESLAGGTDTQY
TRBV2,TRBJ1-6,ASRQGANSPLH
TRBV5-4,TRBJ2-3,ASSLAGALEDTQY
TRBV4-1,TRBJ1-1,ASSQDQTGSPGAF
TRBV4-1,TRBJ2-5,ASSHPGLAGGPYQETQY
TRBV2,TRBJ1-1,ASSDPEAF
TRBV18,TRBJ2-3,ASSRDFTDTQY
TRBV18,TRBJ1-5,ASSPFETGGDQPQH
TRBV30,TRBJ2-7,AWSAWTSGTGDEQY
TRBV30,TRBJ2-7,AWSTFYPGQGVGEQY
TRBV5-4,TRBJ2-7,ASSFTGTYEQY
TRBV13,TRBJ2-7,ASSLAATAYEQY
TRBV7-9,TRBJ1-2,ASSLESGYGYT
TRBV28,TRBJ1-5,ASSLGTQPQH
TRBV19,TRBJ2-3,ASTLRPRDRGAPGLASTDTQY
TRBV18,TRBJ1-5,ASSPPSGNQPQH
TRBV13,TRBJ1-4,ASSDGPPGQTNEKLF
TRBV7-9,TRBJ2-2,ASSFGRVNTGELF
TRBV7-9,TRBJ2-1,ASSQAGTVYNEQF
TRBV28,TRBJ2-3,ASSSHSTDTQY
TRBV19,TRBJ1-1,ASTPWQGRTEAF
TRBV10-3,TRBJ2-7,AISDSGTAEQY
TRBV5-5,TRBJ2-3,ASSTQSTDTQY
TRBV28,TRBJ1-2,ASSLMRYGYT
TRBV9,TRBJ2-7,ASSSDTSYEQY
TRBV14,TRBJ2-2,ASSRYLTVTGELF
TRBV5-4,TRBJ2-1,ASSSPWNEQF
TRBV11-2,TRBJ2-7,ASSLGLGTYEQY
TRBV30,TRBJ2-1,AWSEGAIHIYNEQF
TRBV7-6,TRBJ1-4,ASSPQTGGIEKLF
TRBV19,TRBJ2-7,ASSMTALSGTTYEQY
TRBV6-1,TRBJ2-2,ASSEEGTGELF
TRBV21-1,TRBJ1-5,ASSKFRDGGYQPQH
TRBV9,TRBJ2-1,ASSVGGAEGYNEQF
TRBV6-4,TRBJ2-7,ASRAGGPPTYEQY
TRBV6-5,TRBJ2-7,ASSREFEQY
TRBV6-1,TRBJ1-4,ASNQQGAGEKLF
TRBV7-9,TRBJ2-7,ASSQTGIKDEQY
TRBV10-3,TRBJ2-7,AISDRPAFEQY
TRBV5-1,TRBJ2-2,ASSLGGPQLYTGELF
TRBV5-4,TRBJ2-5,ASSLLAGVYETQY
TRBV5-1,TRBJ1-1,ASSVQGNTEAF
TRBV4-1,TRBJ1-2,ASSQGQGARYGYT
TRBV10-2,TRBJ2-3,ASSESRGSSTDTQY
TRBV21-1,TRBJ2-1,ASSTGLVPYNEQF
TRBV5-3,NA,ARSPRTGNEQY
TRBV7-9,TRBJ2-5,ASSLAWGRETQY
TRBV28,TRBJ1-2,ASRLQGSGYT